This TCR beta chain was recovered during a study of response to subunit inactivated influenza vaccine. The CDR3 is 15 residues long. The germline V gene encodes CDR1 MNHNS and CDR2 SASEGT. The junction had 10 bases not matched to a gene; V was cut back by 4 bases and J by 7 bases. This clonotype has just a few counts. TCRdb re-called the RT-PCR reads with MiXCR, one entry per CDR3 protein. This sample has more than 200,000 distinct CDR3 sequences, with 12% found just once. The chain uses TRBV6-1 and TRBJ2-1; 7 bases align to TRBD2. The clonotype comes from a man in his fifties who received an inactivated influenza vaccine. The sequencing here drew on non-naive T cells sorted from PBMCs, taken 14 to 15 days before vaccination. CDR3 sequence: CASSVGGAGPNEQFF. The CDR3 DNA is TGTGCCAGCAGTGTGGGTGGAGCGGGGCCGAATGAGCAGTTCTTC.